The 21 T cell receptor beta chains reported below all come from one sample, sequenced in a study of technical replicates of blood from several donors (dated by TCRdb to about 2017). Libraries came from the immunoSEQ multiplex PCR assay. TCRdb re-hosts the immuneACCESS table, in-frame sequences only. Its copies lack some clones; in the studies checked, an unresolved V gene accounts for under half of them, and the cause for the rest is not known. Across this sample there are tens of thousands of clones, with about 91% seen only once. Together, the top ten hold 0.27% of the sample. Sequenced material: T cells isolated from PBMCs. The receptor source for this set is a human donor in good health.

V and J are TRBV23-1 and TRBJ1-1; TRBD1 is a possible D gene (5 bases). TRBV23-1 carries the ORF label, with uncertain function. Trimming pared 3 bases from V and 4 bases from J, leaving 24 bases between. CDR3 length equals 18 residues. The CDR3 coding sequence is TGCGCCAGCAGTCATCACAATCAGGGTGAGGACGCAGCCACTGAAGCTTTCTTT. This translates into CASSHHNQGEDAATEAFF.

The chain employs TRBV30 and TRBJ2-6; D remains unclear. The CDR3 has 15 residues. V was cut by 4 bases and J by 5 bases, with 15 bases left in between. Germline V gene lookup returns CDR1 GTSNPN and CDR2 SVGIG (reference sequence). The CDR3 here is CAWTLSGRRANVLTF. The CDR3 nucleotides read TGTGCCTGGACCCTCTCAGGCCGTAGGGCCAACGTCCTGACTTTC.

This sequence joins TRBV10-1 and TRBJ2-1; D possibly corresponds to TRBD1 (6 bases). Trimming removed 8 bases at V and 2 bases at J, with 25 bases between. Germline V gene data show CDR1 as WNHNN and CDR2 as SYGVQD (reference sequence). The CDR3 totals 18 residues. DNA for the CDR3: TGCGCCAGCGGGGAATCCTTTGTGCAGGGGAGCGCCTACAATGAGCAGTTCTTC. As protein: CASGESFVQGSAYNEQFF.

As DNA, the CDR3 is TGCGCCAGCAGCTCACCGCCCGACACTTTCGTCGTCCTAGCTAAGAAAGAGACCCAGTACTTC. The encoded protein is CASSSPPDTFVVLAKKETQYF. The V and J genes are TRBV5-1 and TRBJ2-5, with D tentatively TRBD2 (5 bases). This CDR3 has 21 amino acids. The germline V and J ends were trimmed by 3 bases and 3 bases, with 33 bases remaining between them. Germline CDR1 and CDR2: SGHRS and YFSETQ.

The CDR3 protein is CASMADNYGYTF. For the CDR3, the DNA is TGTGCCAGCATGGCAGATAACTATGGCTACACCTTC. V and J are TRBV2 and TRBJ1-2; no definite D call. The V end was cut by 7 bases, the J end by 1 base, with 7 bases between. CDR3 length: 12 residues. The V gene's germline CDR1 is SNHLY and CDR2 FYNNEI. The whole variable domain, filled in from reference TRBV2 and TRBJ1-2, reads EPEVTQTPSHQVTQMGQEVILRCVPISNHLYFYWYRQILGQKVEFLVSFYNNEISEKSEIFDDQFSVERPDGSNFTLKIRSTKLEDSAMYFCASMADNYGYTFGSGTRLTVV.

The V call is TRBV5-1, the J call TRBJ1-5; no firm D call. Germline CDR1 SGHRS, CDR2 YFSETQ. V was clipped by 0 bases and J by 4 bases, with 5 bases between them. The CDR3 spans 13 residues. CDR3 sequence: CASSLDVNQPQHF. As DNA, the CDR3 is TGCGCCAGCAGCTTGGATGTAAATCAGCCCCAGCATTTT.

This clone was seen a single time. V gene TRBV14 combines with J gene TRBJ2-1; 15 nucleotides agree with TRBD2. Germline CDR1 and CDR2: SGHDN and FVKESK. The CDR3 covers 18 residues. J was trimmed by 0 bases and V by 4 bases; bases with no gene match: 4. The CDR3 protein is CASSLWGLAGGSYNEQFF. The CDR3 nucleotides are TGTGCCAGCAGCCTCTGGGGACTAGCGGGAGGCTCCTACAATGAGCAGTTCTTC. Together with reference TRBV14 and TRBJ2-1, the CDR3 gives the full variable domain: EAGVTQFPSHSVIEKGQTVTLRCDPISGHDNLYWYRRVMGKEIKFLLHFVKESKQDESGMPNNRFLAERTGGTYSTLKVQPAELEDSGVYFCASSLWGLAGGSYNEQFFGPGTRLTVL.

The chain is built from TRBV5-4 and TRBJ1-1, with a weak D call TRBD1 (6 bases). CDR3 size: 18 residues. The V end lost 3 bases, the J end lost 0 bases, and 21 bases lay between the germline ends. Germline assignment: CDR1 SGHNT and CDR2 YYREEE (reference sequence). This CDR3 is CASSSIFGAGQMNTEAFF. The CDR3 coding sequence is TGTGCCAGCAGCTCTATATTTGGGGCCGGACAGATGAACACTGAAGCTTTCTTT.

The CDR3 bases are TGCGCCAGCAGCTTAAAGGGGACCTACGAGCAGTACTTC. This sequence encodes CASSLKGTYEQYF. The rearrangement uses TRBV5-1 and TRBJ2-7; D might be TRBD1 (5 bases). Germline V CDR1 and CDR2: SGHRS, YFSETQ. The length of the CDR3 is 13 residues. Between the trimmed V and J ends, which lost 2 bases and 2 bases, there was a span of 8 bases. The entire variable domain, with the rest obtained from reference TRBV5-1 and TRBJ2-7, is as follows: KAGVTQTPRYLIKTRGQQVTLSCSPISGHRSVSWYQQTPGQGLQFLFEYFSETQRNKGNFPGRFSGRQFSNSRSEMNVSTLELGDSALYLCASSLKGTYEQYFGPGTRLTVT.

The chain combines TRBV27 with TRBJ1-1, with D unresolved. Trimming left V 7 bases short and J 1 base short, with 13 bases between. CDR1 is MNHEY, CDR2 SMNVEV, per germline (reference sequence). The CDR3 is 14 residues long. CDR3 sequence (DNA): TGTGCCAGCATTTCTGTTGCGGCGAACACTGAAGCTTTCTTT. This gives the protein CASISVAANTEAFF.

The V and J genes are TRBV6-4 and TRBJ2-2, with a possible D match to TRBD1 (6 bases). Germline values: CDR1 MRHNA, CDR2 SNTAGT. Trimming shortened V by 6 bases and J by 2 bases, and 22 bases separated the two germline ends. The CDR3 has 18 residues. CDR3 sequence reads: CASRPTKPGHLNTGELFF. The CDR3 coding sequence is TGTGCCAGCAGACCCACCAAACCGGGACACCTAAACACCGGGGAGCTGTTTTTT.

The CDR3 region is CASSPRGGRDDQLSAEAFF. The CDR3 DNA reads as TGTGCCAGCTCACCGCGCGGGGGGCGGGACGACCAGCTAAGCGCTGAAGCTTTCTTT. The chain has TRBV18 and TRBJ1-1, with TRBD1 as a possible D gene (6 bases). Germline V lookup: CDR1 KGHSH, CDR2 LQKENI. The CDR3 has 19 residues. Trimming took off 3 bases at V and 6 bases at J, with 29 bases between the two ends.

The V gene is TRBV19, the J gene TRBJ1-5; TRBD1 agrees at 8 bases. The CDR3 has 18 residues. The trim removed 6 bases at V and 3 bases at J, leaving 16 bases unmatched. CDR1 LNHDA and CDR2 SQIVND come from the germline V gene (reference sequence). The CDR3 nucleotides are TGTGCCAGTAGCCTTCAGGGGGCTTCAACCGGATCCAATCAGCCCCAGCATTTT. Protein: CASSLQGASTGSNQPQHF.

The chain couples TRBV15 to TRBJ1-1; 8 nucleotides agree with TRBD1. Losses at the gene ends were 0 bases for V and 1 base for J; bases not matched to a gene: 10. CDR3 size: 18 residues. Germline loops: CDR1 LNHNV, CDR2 YYDKDF (reference sequence). CDR3 nucleotides: TGTGCCACCAGCAGAGATATACGCAGGGGGCGAGGGAACACTGAAGCTTTCTTT. This gives the protein CATSRDIRRGRGNTEAFF.

V gene TRBV6-5 combines with J gene TRBJ2-4; 7 nucleotides agree with TRBD2. This CDR3 comprises 14 residues. Germline CDR1 and CDR2: MNHEY and SVGAGI. V dropped 9 bases and J dropped 0; count of bases not matched to a gene: 5. Written as DNA, the CDR3 is TGTGCCAGTGGGAGGGGAGAAGCCAAAAACATTCAGTACTTC. It is translated as CASGRGEAKNIQYF.

This chain uses TRBV5-1 with TRBJ1-1; the D gene is possibly TRBD1 (5 bases). The CDR3 is 13 residues long. Germline CDR1 SGHRS, CDR2 YFSETQ. V lost 6 bases and J 0 bases, leaving 9 bases between the germline ends. This chain's CDR3 is CASTTALNTEAFF. CDR3 nucleotides: TGCGCCAGCACGACAGCCTTGAACACTGAAGCTTTCTTT.

The CDR3 coding sequence is TGTGCCAGCAGCACAGGGGAGTTAGGGGAGACCCAGTACTTC. This codes for CASSTGELGETQYF. The chain has TRBV27 and TRBJ2-5; 7 bases are shared with TRBD1. The J segment lost 5 bases and the V segment lost 6 bases, leaving 9 bases of the junction unmatched. Germline-derived CDR1 and CDR2 are MNHEY and SMNVEV (reference sequence). The CDR3 contains 14 residues.

The chain links TRBV7-9 to TRBJ2-7; TRBD2 matches 7 bases. After removal of 6 bases from V and 9 bases from J, the junction contained 8 bases not matched to a gene. Germline V gives CDR1 SEHNR, CDR2 FQNEAQ (reference sequence). This CDR3 comprises 12 residues. The CDR3 is CASSQAGSGQYF. As DNA, the CDR3 is TGTGCCAGCAGTCAAGCGGGATCGGGGCAGTACTTC.

As DNA, the CDR3 is TGTGCCAGCAGCCAGCTCAGAGGCGGGGCGACTAACACCGGGGAGCTGTTTTTT. Encoded protein: CASSQLRGGATNTGELFF. V and J are TRBV14 and TRBJ2-2; D might be TRBD2 (6 bases). The germline CDR1 and CDR2 sequences are SGHDN and FVKESK. This CDR3 region has 18 residues. With 3 bases removed from V and 2 bases from J, the gap between germline ends came to 19 bases.

The chain links TRBV29-1 to TRBJ1-1; unclear D gene. Trimming removed 6 bases at V and 0 bases at J, with 8 bases between. CDR3 size: 12 residues. The germline V gene has CDR1 SQVTM and CDR2 ANQGSEA. The chain's CDR3 is CSVRHVNTEAFF. In nucleotides, the CDR3 is TGCAGCGTCCGACATGTGAACACTGAAGCTTTCTTT.

V is TRBV5-6 and J is TRBJ2-3; weak D call: TRBD2 (6 bases). There are 16 residues in the CDR3. Germline V gives CDR1 SGHDT, CDR2 YYEEEE. Trimming cost V 0 bases and J 2 bases, with 13 bases left between them. CDR3 residues: CASSLEAGHTTDTQYF. The CDR3, as DNA: TGTGCCAGCAGCTTGGAAGCGGGTCATACCACAGATACGCAGTATTTT.